The next 23 T cell receptor beta chains were all read from a single sample in a study of shared clonotypes between healthy human individuals. TCRdb keeps only in-frame clones here, not all; method: immunoSEQ multiplex PCR. This sample carries approximately 2.1 million clones, about 92% of them seen once, and the ten largest clones take 0.35% to 0.5%. Sequenced: naive CD4+ T cells from PBMCs. The subset denotes: CD45RA+ positively selected. The receptor set was obtained from a man aged 18 to 35 in good health. Some clones in this sample may be carry-over from other donors' samples.

For the CDR3, the DNA is TGTGCCAGCAGCCAAGGACTGGGGACCTACGAGCAGTACTTC. Translating gives CASSQGLGTYEQYF. J is TRBJ2-7 and V is TRBV9; D might be TRBD2 (5 bases). The CDR3 has 14 residues. Germline CDR1 reads SGDLS; CDR2 reads YYNGEE. V was pared by 4 bases and J by 2 bases, with 13 bases between.

This rearrangement joins TRBV7-2 to TRBJ2-1, with TRBD2 matching over 9 bases. The V segment lost 6 bases and the J segment 6 bases; nucleotides outside the gene matches: 9. The CDR3 sequence is 15 residues long. The germline CDR1 and CDR2 sequences are SGHTA and FQGNSA. CDR3 protein: CASRGAGSGSNEQFF. CDR3 bases: TGTGCCAGCAGGGGAGCGGGTAGCGGGAGCAATGAGCAGTTCTTC.

This sequence joins TRBV7-9 and TRBJ1-1; possibly TRBD1 for D (6 bases). Per germline, CDR1 SEHNR and CDR2 FQNEAQ (reference sequence). V was clipped by 2 bases and J by 6 bases, with 13 bases between them. This CDR3 is 14 amino acids long. The CDR3 DNA reads TGTGCCAGCAGCTTATGGGACATGACCGCTGAAGCTTTCTTT. Encoded protein: CASSLWDMTAEAFF.

The gene calls are TRBV5-1 and TRBJ1-1; 7 bases agree with TRBD1. V lost 1 base to trimming and J lost 5 bases; unmatched junction nucleotides: 5. The germline V gene has CDR1 SGHRS and CDR2 YFSETQ. This CDR3 has 14 residues. The CDR3 spells CASSLSGGETEAFF. The CDR3 DNA follows: TGCGCCAGCAGCTTGTCAGGGGGGGAAACTGAAGCTTTCTTT.

V gene TRBV30 combines with J gene TRBJ2-1; perhaps TRBD2 as D (6 bases). The CDR3 covers 13 residues. V was shortened by 1 base and J by 7 bases, with 11 bases between the two germline ends. Germline values: CDR1 GTSNPN, CDR2 SVGIG (reference sequence). Written as DNA, the CDR3 is TGTGCCTGGAGTGGACGGGCGGGGAATGAGCAGTTCTTC. It encodes CAWSGRAGNEQFF.

Of note for this clone: A read error may explain this, as a much larger clone is one base away. The same CDR3 also results from other DNA sequences found in this sample. The rearrangement links TRBV6-5 to TRBJ1-1; D may be TRBD1 (6 bases). Germline V lookup: CDR1 MNHEY, CDR2 SVGAGI. The V and J ends lost 5 bases and 1 base respectively, with 8 bases between them. CDR3 length: 13 residues. CDR3 bases: TGTGCCAGCAGTACGACAGGGAACACTGAAGCTTTCTTT. As protein: CASSTTGNTEAFF.

This sequence joins TRBV30 and TRBJ2-6; unclear D gene. The CDR3 length is 15 residues. Germline loops: CDR1 GTSNPN, CDR2 SVGIG (reference sequence). Trimming stripped 0 bases from V and 0 bases from J, with 6 bases between. The DNA of the CDR3 is TGTGCCTGGAGTGTGTCAAGCTCTGGGGCCAACGTCCTGACTTTC. This sequence encodes CAWSVSSSGANVLTF.

The chain combines TRBV4-1 with TRBJ2-5; 10 bases agree with TRBD2. Germline V lookup: CDR1 MGHRA, CDR2 YSYEKL. The length of the CDR3 is 16 residues. Trimming at V came to 0 bases and at J to 4 bases, leaving 5 bases not matched to a gene. Here the CDR3 reads CASSQDRSSGGETQYF. DNA of the CDR3: TGCGCCAGCAGCCAAGATAGGTCTAGCGGGGGAGAGACCCAGTACTTC.

The chain couples TRBV19 to TRBJ2-5; possible D gene TRBD1, 5 bases. The CDR3 extends over 14 amino acids. V was clipped by 4 bases and J by 2 bases, with 11 bases between them. Germline V gene data show CDR1 as LNHDA and CDR2 as SQIVND (reference sequence). In DNA form, the CDR3 reads TGTGCCAGTAGTAAGGGGCGGAAGCAAGAGACCCAGTACTTC. Residues: CASSKGRKQETQYF.

The rearrangement joins TRBV29-1 to TRBJ2-1; D is perhaps TRBD1 or TRBD2 (5 bases each). Between the trimmed V and J ends, which lost 3 bases and 10 bases, there was a span of 22 bases. Per germline, CDR1 SQVTM and CDR2 ANQGSEA. The CDR3 sequence is 15 residues long. In DNA form, the CDR3 reads TGCAGCGTTGATATAGGACTCTCAGGGACGGGGGAGCAGTTCTTC. This gives the protein CSVDIGLSGTGEQFF.

CDR3 loop: CAIGGLAGTEQFF. DNA for the CDR3: TGTGCCATCGGCGGACTAGCGGGAACTGAGCAGTTCTTC. This chain connects TRBV10-3 to TRBJ2-1; 12 bases are a match to TRBD2. The CDR3 has 13 residues. J gave up 9 bases and V 8 bases, and 5 bases lay outside the gene matches. Germline CDR1 reads ENHRY; CDR2 reads SYGVKD.

This clone appeared a single time. The chain employs TRBV5-8 and TRBJ1-5, with D hard to call. The germline CDR1 and CDR2 sequences are SGHTS and YDEGEE. V dropped 3 bases and J dropped 5 bases, with 3 bases sitting between them. The length of the CDR3 is 11 residues. The CDR3 DNA is TGTGCCAGCAGCTACTATCAGCCCCAGCATTTT. Encoded protein: CASSYYQPQHF.

The V and J genes are TRBV7-9 and TRBJ2-5; TRBD1 aligns across 10 bases. With V trimmed by 0 bases and J by 5 bases, 3 bases remained unmatched. Germline assignment: CDR1 SEHNR and CDR2 FQNEAQ (reference sequence). The CDR3 is 15 residues long. CDR3 nucleotides: TGTGCCAGCAGCTTAGCCGGGGACAGGGGTGAGACCCAGTACTTC. Translating gives CASSLAGDRGETQYF.

V usage is TRBV5-1 and J usage is TRBJ2-3; D is possibly TRBD2 (6 bases). There are 14 residues in the CDR3. Trimming shortened V by 3 bases and J by 6 bases, and 14 bases separated the two germline ends. The V gene's germline CDR1 is SGHRS and CDR2 YFSETQ. CDR3 in DNA: TGCGCCAGCAGCTCCCCCCAAGCGGGCGATACGCAGTATTTT. It is translated as CASSSPQAGDTQYF.

This sequence joins TRBV5-1 and TRBJ2-1, with TRBD2 as a possible D gene (6 bases). There are 15 residues in the CDR3. CDR1 is SGHRS and CDR2 is YFSETQ in the germline V gene. Trimming removed 5 bases from V and 1 base from J, with 13 bases in between. This chain's CDR3 is CASRVGGVSYNEQFF. As DNA, the CDR3 is TGCGCCAGCAGGGTGGGGGGAGTGTCCTACAATGAGCAGTTCTTC.

The chain couples TRBV6-1 to TRBJ2-3, with D maybe TRBD1 (5 bases). V lost 5 bases and J lost 5, with 17 bases in between. The V gene's germline CDR1 is MNHNS and CDR2 SASEGT. The CDR3 extends over 15 amino acids. The CDR3 reads CASSQQAQSRDTQYF. The CDR3 bases are TGTGCCAGCAGTCAACAGGCTCAATCCCGAGATACGCAGTATTTT.

A note on this clone: Distinct nucleotide sequences in the sample also encode this CDR3. V usage is TRBV28 and J usage is TRBJ2-7; unclear D gene. The V end was cut by 4 bases, the J end by 0 bases, with 7 bases between. CDR1 is MDHEN and CDR2 is SYDVKM in the germline V gene. CDR3 length: 13 amino acids. This chain's CDR3 is CASSSPSSYEQYF. In DNA form, the CDR3 reads TGTGCCAGCAGTTCCCCCAGCTCCTACGAGCAGTACTTC.

Note on this clone: The same CDR3 can be traced to other DNA sequences in this sample. This chain links TRBV19 with TRBJ2-7; D gene unclear. CDR3 length: 13 residues. V was shortened by 3 bases and J by 3 bases, with 9 bases between the two germline ends. Germline lookup yields CDR1 LNHDA and CDR2 SQIVND (reference sequence). The CDR3 sequence: CASSIGFSYEQYF. CDR3 nucleotide sequence: TGTGCCAGTAGTATTGGGTTCAGCTACGAGCAGTACTTC.

V is TRBV11-2 and J is TRBJ2-6; D is perhaps TRBD1 or TRBD2 (5 bases each). Germline V gene data show CDR1 as SGHAT and CDR2 as FQNNGV. This CDR3 region has 19 residues. The V end was cut by 6 bases, the J end by 0 bases, with 21 bases between. CDR3 nucleotides: TGTGCCAGCAGACCTGCCTTGGGGACGGTATCCTCTGGGGCCAACGTCCTGACTTTC. Its translation is CASRPALGTVSSGANVLTF. Full variable domain (rest looked up from reference TRBV11-2 and TRBJ2-6): EAGVAQSPRYKIIEKRQSVAFWCNPISGHATLYWYQQILGQGPKLLIQFQNNGVVDDSQLPKDRFSAERLKGVDSTLKIQPAKLEDSAVYLCASRPALGTVSSGANVLTFGAGSRLTVL.

The J gene is TRBJ1-5, the V gene TRBV28, with D unresolved. CDR1 and CDR2 from the germline V gene are MDHEN and SYDVKM. This CDR3 has 15 amino acids. V was clipped by 3 bases and J by 4 bases, with 13 bases between them. The CDR3 nucleotides are TGTGCCAGCAGTTTTCCGCACTTTCTAAATCAGCCCCAGCATTTT. Its protein product is CASSFPHFLNQPQHF.

The chain couples TRBV4-2 to TRBJ1-1, with D uncertain. Germline CDR1 reads LGHNA; CDR2 reads YNFKEQ. Between the trimmed V and J ends, which lost 0 bases and 3 bases, there was a span of 8 bases. The CDR3 length is 14 residues. CDR3: CASSQDLEYTEAFF. DNA for the CDR3: TGTGCCAGCAGCCAAGATCTGGAGTACACTGAAGCTTTCTTT.

V usage is TRBV2 and J usage is TRBJ1-4; 7 bases are a match to TRBD1. Germline V lookup: CDR1 SNHLY, CDR2 FYNNEI. This CDR3 contains 15 residues. V shed 5 bases and J 5 bases; nucleotides not matched to a gene: 8. The CDR3 nucleotides are TGTGCCAGCAGTACAGACAGGGTAGTCAATGAAAAACTGTTTTTT. It encodes CASSTDRVVNEKLFF.

On this clone: Within the sample, other DNA sequences also encode this same CDR3. Here the CDR3 DNA reads TGTGCCACCAGCAGTACCCAAGAGACCCAGTACTTC. Translation: CATSSTQETQYF. This chain links TRBV15 with TRBJ2-5; D gene ambiguous. CDR3 size: 12 residues. Trimming shortened V by 3 bases and J by 1 base, and 3 bases separated the two germline ends. The V gene's germline CDR1 is LNHNV and CDR2 YYDKDF (reference sequence).